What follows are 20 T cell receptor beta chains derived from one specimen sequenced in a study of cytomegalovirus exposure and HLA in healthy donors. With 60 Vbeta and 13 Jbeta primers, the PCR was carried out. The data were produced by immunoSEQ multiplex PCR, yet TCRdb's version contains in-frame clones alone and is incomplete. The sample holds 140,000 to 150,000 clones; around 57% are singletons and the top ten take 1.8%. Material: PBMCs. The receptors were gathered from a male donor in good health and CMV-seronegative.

For the CDR3, the DNA is TGTGCCAGCAGTTATACTGTTTTGAACACCGGGGAGCTGTTTTTT. Translation gives CASSYTVLNTGELFF. The chain has TRBV6-6 and TRBJ2-2; D is ambiguous. Germline CDR1 and CDR2: MNHNY and SVGAGI (reference sequence). V was trimmed by 3 bases and J by 1 base, leaving 9 bases between them. The CDR3 runs 15 residues.

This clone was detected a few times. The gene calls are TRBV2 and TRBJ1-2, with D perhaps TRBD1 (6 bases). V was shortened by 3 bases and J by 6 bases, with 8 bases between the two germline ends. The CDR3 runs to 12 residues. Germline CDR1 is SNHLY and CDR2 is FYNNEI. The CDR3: CASSEGAHGYTF. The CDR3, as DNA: TGTGCCAGCAGTGAGGGGGCCCATGGCTACACCTTC.

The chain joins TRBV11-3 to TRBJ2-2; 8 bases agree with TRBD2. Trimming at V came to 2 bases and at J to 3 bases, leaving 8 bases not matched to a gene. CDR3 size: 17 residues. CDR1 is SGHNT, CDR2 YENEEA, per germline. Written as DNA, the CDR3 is TGTGCCAGCAGCTTATTTGGCGGGGGGTCTTACACCGGGGAGCTGTTTTTT. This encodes CASSLFGGGSYTGELFF.

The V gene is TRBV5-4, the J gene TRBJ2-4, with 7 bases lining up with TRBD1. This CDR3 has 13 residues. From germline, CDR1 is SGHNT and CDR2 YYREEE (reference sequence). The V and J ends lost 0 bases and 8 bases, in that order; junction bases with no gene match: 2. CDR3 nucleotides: TGTGCCAGCAGCTTGGCGGGACAGTACATTCAGTACTTC. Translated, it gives CASSLAGQYIQYF.

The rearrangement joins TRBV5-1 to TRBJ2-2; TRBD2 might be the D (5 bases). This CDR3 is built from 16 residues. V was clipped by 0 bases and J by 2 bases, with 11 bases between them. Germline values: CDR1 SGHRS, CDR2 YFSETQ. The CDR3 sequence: CASSLATGINTGELFF. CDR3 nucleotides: TGCGCCAGCAGCTTGGCCACGGGGATAAACACCGGGGAGCTGTTTTTT.

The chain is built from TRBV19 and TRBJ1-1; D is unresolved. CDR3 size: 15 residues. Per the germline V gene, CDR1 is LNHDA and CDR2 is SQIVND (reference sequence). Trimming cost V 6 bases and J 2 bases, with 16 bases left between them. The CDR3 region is CASRSSGRANTEAFF. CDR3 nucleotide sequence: TGTGCCAGTAGGTCCTCCGGGAGGGCTAACACTGAAGCTTTCTTT.

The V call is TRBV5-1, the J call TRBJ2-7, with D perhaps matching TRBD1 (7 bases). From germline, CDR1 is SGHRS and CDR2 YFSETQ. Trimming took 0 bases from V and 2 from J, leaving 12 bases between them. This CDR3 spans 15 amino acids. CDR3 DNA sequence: TGCGCCAGCAGCTTGGAGGGCGGGACAGCCTACGAGCAGTACTTC. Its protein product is CASSLEGGTAYEQYF.

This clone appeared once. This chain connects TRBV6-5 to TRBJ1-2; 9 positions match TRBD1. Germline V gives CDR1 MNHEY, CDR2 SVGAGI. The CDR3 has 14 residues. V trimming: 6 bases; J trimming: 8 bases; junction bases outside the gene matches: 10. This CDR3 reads CASRPTGGAGGYTF. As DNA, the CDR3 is TGTGCCAGCAGGCCAACAGGGGGCGCTGGCGGCTACACCTTC.

The DNA of the CDR3 is TGTGCCAGCAGCTTAGGGCCAGGGGGCAACAATGAGCAGTTCTTC. It codes for CASSLGPGGNNEQFF. This chain joins TRBV11-2 and TRBJ2-1; 8 nucleotides agree with TRBD1. The V and J ends lost 1 base and 5 bases, in that order; junction bases with no gene match: 4. This CDR3 has 15 residues. Germline loops: CDR1 SGHAT, CDR2 FQNNGV.

The CDR3 DNA is TGTGCCAGCAGCGCGGGCTACGAGCAGTACTTC. Encoded protein: CASSAGYEQYF. The V and J genes are TRBV9 and TRBJ2-7; D unresolved. The CDR3 consists of 11 residues. CDR1 is SGDLS, CDR2 YYNGEE, per germline. V was pared by 3 bases and J by 3 bases, with 4 bases between.

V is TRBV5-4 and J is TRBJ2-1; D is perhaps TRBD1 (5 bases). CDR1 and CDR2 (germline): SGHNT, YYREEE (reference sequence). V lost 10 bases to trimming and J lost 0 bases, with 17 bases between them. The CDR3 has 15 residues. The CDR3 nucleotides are TGTGCCGGACGTCACAGGTCCTCCTCCTACAATGAGCAGTTCTTC. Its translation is CAGRHRSSSYNEQFF. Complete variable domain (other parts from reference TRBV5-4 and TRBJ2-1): ETGVTQSPTHLIKTRGQQVTLRCSSQSGHNTVSWYQQALGQGPQFIFQYYREEENGRGNFPPRFSGLQFPNYSSELNVNALELDDSALYLCAGRHRSSSYNEQFFGPGTRLTVL.

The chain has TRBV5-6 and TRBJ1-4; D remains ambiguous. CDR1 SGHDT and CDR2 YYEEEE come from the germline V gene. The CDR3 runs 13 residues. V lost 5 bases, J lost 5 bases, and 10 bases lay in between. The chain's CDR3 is CASSGGMNEKLFF. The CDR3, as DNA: TGTGCCAGCAGTGGAGGGATGAATGAAAAACTGTTTTTT.

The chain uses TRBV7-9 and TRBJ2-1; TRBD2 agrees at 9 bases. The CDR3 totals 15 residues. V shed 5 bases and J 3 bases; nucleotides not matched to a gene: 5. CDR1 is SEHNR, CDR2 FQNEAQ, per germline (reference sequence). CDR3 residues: CASSPIAGDYNEQFF. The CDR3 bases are TGTGCCAGCAGCCCCATAGCGGGGGACTACAATGAGCAGTTCTTC.

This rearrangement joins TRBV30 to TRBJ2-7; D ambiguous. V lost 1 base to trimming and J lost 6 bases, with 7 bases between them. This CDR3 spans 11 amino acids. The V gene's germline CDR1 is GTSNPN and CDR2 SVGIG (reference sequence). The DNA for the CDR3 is TGTGCCTGGAGTGCATCGGGCGAGCAGTACTTC. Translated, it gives CAWSASGEQYF.

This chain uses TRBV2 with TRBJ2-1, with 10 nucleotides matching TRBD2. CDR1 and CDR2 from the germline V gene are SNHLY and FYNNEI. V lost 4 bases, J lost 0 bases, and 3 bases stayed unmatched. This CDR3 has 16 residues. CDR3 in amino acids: CASSVPSGSSYNEQFF. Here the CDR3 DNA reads TGTGCCAGCAGTGTCCCTAGCGGGAGCTCCTACAATGAGCAGTTCTTC.

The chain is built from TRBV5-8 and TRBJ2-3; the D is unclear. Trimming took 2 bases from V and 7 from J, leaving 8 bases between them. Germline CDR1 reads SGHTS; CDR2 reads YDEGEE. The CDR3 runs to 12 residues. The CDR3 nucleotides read TGTGCCAGCAGCTTTAAGCCAAATACGCAGTATTTT. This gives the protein CASSFKPNTQYF.

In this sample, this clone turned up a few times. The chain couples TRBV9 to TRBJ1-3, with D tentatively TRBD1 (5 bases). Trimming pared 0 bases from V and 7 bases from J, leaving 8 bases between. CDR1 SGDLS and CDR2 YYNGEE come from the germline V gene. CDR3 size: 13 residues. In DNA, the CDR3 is TGTGCCAGCAGCGTAGAGGGGCGGAACACCATATATTTT. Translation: CASSVEGRNTIYF.

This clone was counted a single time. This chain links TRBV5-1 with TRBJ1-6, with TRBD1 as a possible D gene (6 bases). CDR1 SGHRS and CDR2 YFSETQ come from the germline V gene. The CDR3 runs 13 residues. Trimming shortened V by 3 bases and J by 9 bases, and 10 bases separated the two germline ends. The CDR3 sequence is CASSWEGGSPLHF. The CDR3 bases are TGCGCCAGCAGCTGGGAAGGGGGTTCACCCCTCCACTTT.

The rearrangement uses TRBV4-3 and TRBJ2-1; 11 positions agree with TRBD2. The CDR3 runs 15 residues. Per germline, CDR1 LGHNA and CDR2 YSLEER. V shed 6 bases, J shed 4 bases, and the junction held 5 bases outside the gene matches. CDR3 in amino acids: CASRRGLAEYNEQFF. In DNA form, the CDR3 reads TGCGCCAGCAGGAGGGGACTAGCGGAGTACAATGAGCAGTTCTTC.

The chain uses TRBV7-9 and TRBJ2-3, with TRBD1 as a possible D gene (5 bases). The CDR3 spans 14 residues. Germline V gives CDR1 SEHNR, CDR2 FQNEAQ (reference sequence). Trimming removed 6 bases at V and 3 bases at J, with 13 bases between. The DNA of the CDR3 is TGTGCCAGCAGGGCCTCCCAGGGAACAGATACGCAGTATTTT. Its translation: CASRASQGTDTQYF.